The 6 T cell receptor beta chains below come from one sample, sequenced in a study of T cell responses to AZD1222 COVID-19 vaccine. This table comes from immunoSEQ multiplex PCR, and its TCRdb copy is limited to in-frame clones, with some not included. The sample lists tens of thousands of clones; under 95% were seen once. This sample comprised peripheral blood, obtained on day 0 of AZD1222 vaccination. All receptors derive from an adult in good health.

This rearrangement joins TRBV5-1 to TRBJ1-4; TRBD1 might be the D (6 bases). This CDR3 spans 15 amino acids. V was clipped by 3 bases and J by 0 bases, with 9 bases between them. Per germline, CDR1 SGHRS and CDR2 YFSETQ. CDR3: CASSSQGATNEKLFF. In DNA, the CDR3 is TGCGCCAGCAGCTCACAGGGCGCAACTAATGAAAAACTGTTTTTT. The full variable domain, with the rest looked up from reference TRBV5-1 and TRBJ1-4, is KAGVTQTPRYLIKTRGQQVTLSCSPISGHRSVSWYQQTPGQGLQFLFEYFSETQRNKGNFPGRFSGRQFSNSRSEMNVSTLELGDSALYLCASSSQGATNEKLFFGSGTQLSVL.

This clone was recorded only once. The chain recombines TRBV11-2 with TRBJ1-6; no reliable D call. Germline V lookup: CDR1 SGHAT, CDR2 FQNNGV. The V and J ends lost 6 bases and 5 bases respectively, with 14 bases between them. The CDR3 has 15 amino acids. For the CDR3, the DNA is TGTGCCAGCAGACGGTTGGCCTTAAATAATTCACCCCTCCACTTT. Translation gives CASRRLALNNSPLHF. Supplemented by reference TRBV11-2 and TRBJ1-6, the full variable domain reads EAGVAQSPRYKIIEKRQSVAFWCNPISGHATLYWYQQILGQGPKLLIQFQNNGVVDDSQLPKDRFSAERLKGVDSTLKIQPAKLEDSAVYLCASRRLALNNSPLHFGNGTRLTVT.

This chain links TRBV25-1 with TRBJ1-2; no definite D call. The length of the CDR3 is 13 residues. The ends were cut back, 6 bases at V and 4 bases at J, with 12 bases in the middle. The germline V gene has CDR1 MGHDK and CDR2 SYGVNS. Here the CDR3 reads CASRGRNAYGYTF. The CDR3 DNA is TGTGCCAGCAGAGGACGAAACGCCTATGGCTACACCTTC.

V and J are TRBV28 and TRBJ2-7, with D perhaps TRBD2 (6 bases). The CDR3 length is 14 residues. The germline V and J ends were trimmed by 8 bases and 2 bases, with 16 bases remaining between them. Germline values: CDR1 MDHEN, CDR2 SYDVKM. CDR3 in DNA: TGTGCCAGCGGAGGGGTTTTCATTGCCTACGAGCAGTACTTC. Its protein is CASGGVFIAYEQYF.

This chain joins TRBV12-3 or TRBV12-4 and TRBJ1-1; the match to TRBD1 covers 7 bases. V gave up 6 bases and J gave up 6 bases; unmatched junction bases: 4. This CDR3 region has 12 residues. In nucleotides, the CDR3 is TGTGCCAGCAGAAATACAGGGGCTGAAGCTTTCTTT. This encodes CASRNTGAEAFF.

The gene calls are TRBV7-4 and TRBJ1-5, with TRBD1 identical over 7 bases. This CDR3 has 16 amino acids. Trimming removed 1 base from V and 5 bases from J; junction bases left unmatched: 8. Germline V gene sequence: CDR1 SGHVT, CDR2 SQSDAQ. The CDR3 DNA reads TGTGCCAGCAGCTTAGTGGACGGGACAGAACATCAGCCCCAGCATTTT. It codes for CASSLVDGTEHQPQHF.